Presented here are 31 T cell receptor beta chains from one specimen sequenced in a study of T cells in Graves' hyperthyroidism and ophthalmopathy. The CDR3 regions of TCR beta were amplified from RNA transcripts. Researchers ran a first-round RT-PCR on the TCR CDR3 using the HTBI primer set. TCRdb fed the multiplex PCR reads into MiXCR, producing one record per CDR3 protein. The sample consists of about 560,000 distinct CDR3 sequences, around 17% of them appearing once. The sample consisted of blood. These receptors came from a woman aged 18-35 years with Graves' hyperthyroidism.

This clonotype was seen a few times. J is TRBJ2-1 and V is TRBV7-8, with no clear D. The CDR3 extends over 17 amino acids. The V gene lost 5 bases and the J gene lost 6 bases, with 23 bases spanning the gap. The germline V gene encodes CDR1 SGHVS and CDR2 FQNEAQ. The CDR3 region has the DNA TGTGCCAGCAGCCACAACCTGCCAGCGAGGAGTCCCAATGAGCAGTTCTTC. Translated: CASSHNLPARSPNEQFF.

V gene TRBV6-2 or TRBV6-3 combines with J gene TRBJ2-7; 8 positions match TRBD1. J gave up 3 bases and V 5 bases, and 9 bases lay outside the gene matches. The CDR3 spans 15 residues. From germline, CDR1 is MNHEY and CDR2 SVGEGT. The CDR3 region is CASSPAGQGRYEQYF. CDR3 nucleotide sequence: TGTGCCAGCAGTCCCGCCGGACAGGGTCGCTACGAGCAGTACTTC.

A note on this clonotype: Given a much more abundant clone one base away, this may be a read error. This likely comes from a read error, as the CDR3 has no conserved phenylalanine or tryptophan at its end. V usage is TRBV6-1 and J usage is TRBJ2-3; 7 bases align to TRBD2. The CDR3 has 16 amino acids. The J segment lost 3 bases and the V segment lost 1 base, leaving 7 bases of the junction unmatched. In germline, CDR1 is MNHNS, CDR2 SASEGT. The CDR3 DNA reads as TGTGCCAGCAGTGAAGGGGGCGGGAGAAGGACAGATACGCAGTATTCT. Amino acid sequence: CASSEGGGRRTDTQYS.

The CDR3 DNA follows: TGCAGTGCTAGCGGGAGGGCCGCAGGTGATCAGTTCTTC. This translates into CSASGRAAGDQFF. The chain recombines TRBV20-1 with TRBJ2-1; 8 nucleotides match TRBD2. The CDR3 runs to 13 residues. Germline V gene data show CDR1 as DFQATT and CDR2 as SNEGSKA (reference sequence). The J segment lost 13 bases and the V segment lost 3 bases, leaving 11 bases of the junction unmatched.

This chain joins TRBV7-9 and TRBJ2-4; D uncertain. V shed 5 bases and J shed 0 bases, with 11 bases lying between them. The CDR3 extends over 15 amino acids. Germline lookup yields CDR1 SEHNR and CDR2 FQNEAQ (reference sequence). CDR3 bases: TGTGCCAGCAGCCTAAGGCGGATAGCCAAAAACATTCAGTACTTC. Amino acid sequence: CASSLRRIAKNIQYF.

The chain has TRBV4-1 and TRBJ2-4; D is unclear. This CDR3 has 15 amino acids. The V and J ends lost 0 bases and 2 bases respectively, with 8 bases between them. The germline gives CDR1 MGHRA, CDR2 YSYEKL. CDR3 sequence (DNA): TGCGCCAGCAGCCAAGATTTGGGGACCAAAAACATTCAGTACTTC. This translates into CASSQDLGTKNIQYF.

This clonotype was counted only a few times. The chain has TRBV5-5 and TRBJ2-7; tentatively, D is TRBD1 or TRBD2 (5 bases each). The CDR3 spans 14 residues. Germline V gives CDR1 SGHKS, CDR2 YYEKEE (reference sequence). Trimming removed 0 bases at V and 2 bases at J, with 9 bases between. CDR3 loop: CASSLGDDPYEQYF. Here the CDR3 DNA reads TGTGCCAGCAGCTTGGGGGACGACCCCTACGAGCAGTACTTC.

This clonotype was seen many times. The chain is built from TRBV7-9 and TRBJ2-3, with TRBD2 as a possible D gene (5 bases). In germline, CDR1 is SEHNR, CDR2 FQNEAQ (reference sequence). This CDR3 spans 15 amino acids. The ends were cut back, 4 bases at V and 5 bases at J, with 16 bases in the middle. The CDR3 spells CASSSFVREGDTQYF. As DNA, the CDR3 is TGTGCCAGCAGCTCCTTTGTTCGTGAGGGAGATACGCAGTATTTT.

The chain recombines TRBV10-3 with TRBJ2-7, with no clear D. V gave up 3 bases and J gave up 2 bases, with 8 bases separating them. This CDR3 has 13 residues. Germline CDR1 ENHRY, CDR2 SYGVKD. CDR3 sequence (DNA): TGTGCCATCAGTGACCCTCCTCCCTACGAGCAGTACTTC. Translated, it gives CAISDPPPYEQYF.

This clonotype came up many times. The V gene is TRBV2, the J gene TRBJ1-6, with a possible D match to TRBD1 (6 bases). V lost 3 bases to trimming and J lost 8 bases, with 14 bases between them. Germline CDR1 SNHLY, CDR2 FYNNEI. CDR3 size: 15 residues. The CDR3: CASSDQQGWDSPLHF. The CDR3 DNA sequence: TGTGCCAGCAGTGACCAACAGGGCTGGGATTCACCCCTCCACTTT. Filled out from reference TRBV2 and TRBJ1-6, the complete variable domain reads EPEVTQTPSHQVTQMGQEVILRCVPISNHLYFYWYRQILGQKVEFLVSFYNNEISEKSEIFDDQFSVERPDGSNFTLKIRSTKLEDSAMYFCASSDQQGWDSPLHFGNGTRLTVT.

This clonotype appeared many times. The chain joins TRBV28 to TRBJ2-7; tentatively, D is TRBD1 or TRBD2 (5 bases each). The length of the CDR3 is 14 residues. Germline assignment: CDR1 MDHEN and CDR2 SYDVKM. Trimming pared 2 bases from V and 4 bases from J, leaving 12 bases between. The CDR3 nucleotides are TGTGCCAGCAGTTTAGGGACGGAAGCTTACGAGCAGTACTTC. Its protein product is CASSLGTEAYEQYF.

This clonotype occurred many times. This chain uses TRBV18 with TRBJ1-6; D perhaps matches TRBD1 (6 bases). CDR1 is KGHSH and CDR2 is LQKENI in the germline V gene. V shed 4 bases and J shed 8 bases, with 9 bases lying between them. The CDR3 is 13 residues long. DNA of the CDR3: TGTGCCAGCTCACTCAAGGGGGATTCACCCCTCCACTTT. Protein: CASSLKGDSPLHF.

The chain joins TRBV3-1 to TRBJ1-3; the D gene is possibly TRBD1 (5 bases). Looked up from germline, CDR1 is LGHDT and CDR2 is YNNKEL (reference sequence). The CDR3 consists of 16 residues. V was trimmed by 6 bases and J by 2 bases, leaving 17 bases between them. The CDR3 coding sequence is TGTGCCAGCAGTCCAACCGACAGAGTGGCTGGAAACACCATATATTTT. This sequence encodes CASSPTDRVAGNTIYF. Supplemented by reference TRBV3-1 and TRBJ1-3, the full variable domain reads DTAVSQTPKYLVTQMGNDKSIKCEQNLGHDTMYWYKQDSKKFLKIMFSYNNKELIINETVPNRFSPKSPDKAHLNLHINSLELGDSAVYFCASSPTDRVAGNTIYFGEGSWLTVV.

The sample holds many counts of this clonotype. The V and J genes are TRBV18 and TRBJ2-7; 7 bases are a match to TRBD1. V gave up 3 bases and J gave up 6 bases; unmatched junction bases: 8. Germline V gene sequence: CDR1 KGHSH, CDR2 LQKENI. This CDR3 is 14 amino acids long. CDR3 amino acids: CASSPQLGQLEQYF. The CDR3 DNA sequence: TGTGCCAGCTCACCGCAACTGGGACAGCTCGAGCAGTACTTC.

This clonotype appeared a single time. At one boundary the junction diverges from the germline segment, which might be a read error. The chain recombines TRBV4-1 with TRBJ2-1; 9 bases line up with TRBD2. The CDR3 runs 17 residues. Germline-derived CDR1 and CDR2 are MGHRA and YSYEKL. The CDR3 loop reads CAGSQDWGGRALDEQFF. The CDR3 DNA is TGCGCCGGCAGCCAAGATTGGGGCGGGAGGGCTCTCGATGAGCAGTTCTTC.

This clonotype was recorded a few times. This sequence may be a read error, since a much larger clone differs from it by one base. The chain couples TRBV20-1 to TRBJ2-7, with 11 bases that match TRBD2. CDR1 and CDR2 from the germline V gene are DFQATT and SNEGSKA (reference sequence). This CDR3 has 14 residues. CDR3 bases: TGCAGTGCCGAGACTAGCGGGAACCCCTACGAGCAGAACTTC. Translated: CSAETSGNPYEQNF.

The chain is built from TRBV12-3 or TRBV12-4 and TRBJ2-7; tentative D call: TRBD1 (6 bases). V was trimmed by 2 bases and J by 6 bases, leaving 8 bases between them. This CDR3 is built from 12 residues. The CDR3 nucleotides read TGTGCCAGCAGTTTAATAGGGGGCGAGCAGTACTTC. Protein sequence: CASSLIGGEQYF.

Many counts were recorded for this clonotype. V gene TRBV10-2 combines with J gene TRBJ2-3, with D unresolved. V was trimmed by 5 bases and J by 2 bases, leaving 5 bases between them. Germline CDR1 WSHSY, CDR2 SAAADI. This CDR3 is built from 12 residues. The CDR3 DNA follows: TGCGCCAGCAGTCACGCCACAGATACGCAGTATTTT. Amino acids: CASSHATDTQYF.

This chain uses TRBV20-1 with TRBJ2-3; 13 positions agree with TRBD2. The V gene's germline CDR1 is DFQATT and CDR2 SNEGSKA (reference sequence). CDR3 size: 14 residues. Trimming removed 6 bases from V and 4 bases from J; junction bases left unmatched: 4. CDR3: CSARTSGSADTQYF. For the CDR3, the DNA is TGCAGTGCCCGGACTAGCGGGAGTGCAGATACGCAGTATTTT.

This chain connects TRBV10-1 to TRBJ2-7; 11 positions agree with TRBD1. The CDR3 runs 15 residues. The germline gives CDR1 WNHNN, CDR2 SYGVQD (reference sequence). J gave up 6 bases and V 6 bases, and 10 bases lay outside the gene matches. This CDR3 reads CASSLGGQGAGEQYF. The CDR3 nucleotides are TGCGCCAGCAGCCTAGGAGGACAGGGGGCCGGCGAGCAGTACTTC.

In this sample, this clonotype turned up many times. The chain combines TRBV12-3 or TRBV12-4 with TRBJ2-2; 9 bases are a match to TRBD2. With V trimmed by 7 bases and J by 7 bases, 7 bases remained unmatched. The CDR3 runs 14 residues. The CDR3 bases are TGTGCCAGCACCTCCGGCGGGGGGGACGGGGAGCTGTTTTTT. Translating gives CASTSGGGDGELFF.

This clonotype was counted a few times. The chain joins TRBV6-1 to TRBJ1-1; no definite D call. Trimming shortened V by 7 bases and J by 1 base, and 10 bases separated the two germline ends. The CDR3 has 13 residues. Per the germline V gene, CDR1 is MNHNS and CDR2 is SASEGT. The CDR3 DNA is TGTGCCAGCAAATACACGGGGAACACTGAAGCTTTCTTT. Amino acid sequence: CASKYTGNTEAFF.

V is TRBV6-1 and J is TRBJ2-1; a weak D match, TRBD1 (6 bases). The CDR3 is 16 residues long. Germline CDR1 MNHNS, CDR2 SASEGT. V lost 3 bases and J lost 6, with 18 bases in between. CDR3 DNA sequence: TGTGCCAGCAGTGAGGACAGCGTACTTCACAGCAATGAGCAGTTCTTC. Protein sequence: CASSEDSVLHSNEQFF.

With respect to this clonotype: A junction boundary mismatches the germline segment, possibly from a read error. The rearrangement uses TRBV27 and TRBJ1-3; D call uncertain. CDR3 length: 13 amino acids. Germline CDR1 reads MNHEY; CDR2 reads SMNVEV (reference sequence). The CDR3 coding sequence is TGTGCCAGCAGTTTAAGTCCGGGTACACGCGAGCATTTT. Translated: CASSLSPGTREHF.

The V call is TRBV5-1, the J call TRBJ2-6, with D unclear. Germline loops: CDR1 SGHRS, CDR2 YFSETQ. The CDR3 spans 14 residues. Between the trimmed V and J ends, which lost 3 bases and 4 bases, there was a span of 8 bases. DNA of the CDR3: TGCGCCAGCAGCTCCGCGGTGGGGGCCAACGTCCTGACTTTC. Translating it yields CASSSAVGANVLTF.

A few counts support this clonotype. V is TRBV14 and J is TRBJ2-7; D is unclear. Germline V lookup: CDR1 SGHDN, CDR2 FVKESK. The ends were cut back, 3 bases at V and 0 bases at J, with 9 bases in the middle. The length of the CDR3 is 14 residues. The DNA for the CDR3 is TGTGCCAGCAGCCATAATGGAGTCTCCTACGAGCAGTACTTC. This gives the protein CASSHNGVSYEQYF.

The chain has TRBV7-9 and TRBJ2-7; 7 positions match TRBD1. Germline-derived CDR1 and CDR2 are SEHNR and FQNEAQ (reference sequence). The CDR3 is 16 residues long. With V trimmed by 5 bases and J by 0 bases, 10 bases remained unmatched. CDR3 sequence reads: CASSLEKTGSSYEQYF. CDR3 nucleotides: TGTGCCAGCAGCCTCGAAAAGACAGGGAGCTCCTACGAGCAGTACTTC.

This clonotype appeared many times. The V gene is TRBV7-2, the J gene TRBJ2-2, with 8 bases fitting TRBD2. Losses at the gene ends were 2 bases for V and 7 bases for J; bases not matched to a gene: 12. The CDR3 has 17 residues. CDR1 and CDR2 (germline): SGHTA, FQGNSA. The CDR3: CASSLWGLGGVGGELFF. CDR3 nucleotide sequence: TGTGCCAGCAGCTTATGGGGACTAGGAGGTGTCGGCGGGGAGCTGTTTTTT. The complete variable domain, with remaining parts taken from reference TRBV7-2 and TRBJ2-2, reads GAGVSQSPSNKVTEKGKDVELRCDPISGHTALYWYRQSLGQGLEFLIYFQGNSAPDKSGLPSDRFSAERTGGSVSTLTIQRTQQEDSAVYLCASSLWGLGGVGGELFFGEGSRLTVL.

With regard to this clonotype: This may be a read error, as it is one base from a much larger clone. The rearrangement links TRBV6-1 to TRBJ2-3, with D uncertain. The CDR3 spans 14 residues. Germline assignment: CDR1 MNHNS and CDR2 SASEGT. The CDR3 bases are TGTGCCAACAGTGAAGAGCCCCACGCAGATACGCAGTATTTT. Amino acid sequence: CANSEEPHADTQYF.

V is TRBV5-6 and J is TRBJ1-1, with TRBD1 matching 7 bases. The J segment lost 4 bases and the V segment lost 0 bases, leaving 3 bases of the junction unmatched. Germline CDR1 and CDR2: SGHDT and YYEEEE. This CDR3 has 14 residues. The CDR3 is CASSLETGTTEAFF. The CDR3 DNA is TGTGCCAGCAGCTTGGAGACAGGGACCACTGAAGCTTTCTTT.

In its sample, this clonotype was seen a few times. The CDR3 region is CASNYAPSGKANEQFF. The CDR3 nucleotides are TGCGCCAGCAACTACGCCCCTAGCGGGAAGGCGAATGAGCAGTTCTTC. The chain couples TRBV5-1 to TRBJ2-1, with 9 bases identical to TRBD2. V lost 6 bases, J lost 7 bases, and 14 bases stayed unmatched. CDR3 length: 16 residues. CDR1 and CDR2 (germline): SGHRS, YFSETQ.